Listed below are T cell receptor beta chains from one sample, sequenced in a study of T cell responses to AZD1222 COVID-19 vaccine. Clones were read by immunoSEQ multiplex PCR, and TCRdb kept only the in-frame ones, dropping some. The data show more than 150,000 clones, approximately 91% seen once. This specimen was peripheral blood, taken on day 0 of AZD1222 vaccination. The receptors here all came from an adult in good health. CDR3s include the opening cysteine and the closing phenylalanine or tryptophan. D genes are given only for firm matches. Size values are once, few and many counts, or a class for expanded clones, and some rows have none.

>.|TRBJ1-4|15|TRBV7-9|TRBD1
CASSLQETGGEKLFF
TGTGCCAGCAGCCTCCAAGAGACAGGGGGTGAAAAACTGTTTTTT
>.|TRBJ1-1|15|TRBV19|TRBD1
CASSIPGGETTEAFF
TGTGCCAGTAGTATCCCAGGGGGTGAGACCACTGAAGCTTTCTTT
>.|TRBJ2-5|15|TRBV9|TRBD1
CASSPGQGAGETQYF
TGTGCCAGCAGCCCGGGACAGGGGGCAGGAGAGACCCAGTACTTC
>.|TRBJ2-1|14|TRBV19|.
CAISGTGSGNEQFF
TGTGCCATCTCAGGCACAGGGAGCGGCAATGAGCAGTTCTTC
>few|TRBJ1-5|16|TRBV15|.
CATSPDTLGGNQPQHF
TGTGCCACCAGCCCGGACACCCTGGGGGGCAATCAGCCCCAGCATTTT
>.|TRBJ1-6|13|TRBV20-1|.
CSASPQGGSPLHF
TGCAGTGCTAGTCCGCAGGGCGGTTCACCCCTCCACTTT
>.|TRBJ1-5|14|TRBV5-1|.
CASSSGTLNQPQHF
TGCGCCAGCAGCTCCGGGACACTTAATCAGCCCCAGCATTTT
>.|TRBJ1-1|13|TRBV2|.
CASRRDPNTEAFF
TGTGCCAGCAGACGGGACCCGAACACTGAAGCTTTCTTT
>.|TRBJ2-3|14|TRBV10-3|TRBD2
CATSTSGNTDTQYF
TGTGCCACCTCGACTAGCGGGAACACAGATACGCAGTATTTT
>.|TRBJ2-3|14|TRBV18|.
CASSPRLQPDTQYF
TGTGCCAGCTCACCACGCCTCCAGCCAGATACGCAGTATTTT
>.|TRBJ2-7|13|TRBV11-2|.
CASSSTFSYEQYF
TGTGCCAGCAGCTCTACCTTCTCCTACGAGCAGTACTTC
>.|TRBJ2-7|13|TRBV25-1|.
CASRRTPNYEQYF
TGTGCCAGCAGACGGACACCAAACTACGAGCAGTACTTC
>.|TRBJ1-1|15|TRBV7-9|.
CASSINPSHPTEAFF
TGTGCCAGCAGCATAAACCCGTCCCACCCCACTGAAGCTTTCTTT
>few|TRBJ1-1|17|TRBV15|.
CATSREEDATLGTEAFF
TGTGCCACCAGCAGGGAGGAGGATGCTACCTTAGGGACTGAAGCTTTCTTT
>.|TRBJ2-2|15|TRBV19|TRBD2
CASSMSGGDTGELFF
TGTGCCAGTAGTATGAGCGGGGGGGACACCGGGGAGCTGTTTTTT
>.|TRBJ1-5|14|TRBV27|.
CASRTVGSNQPQHF
TGTGCCAGCCGTACGGTCGGTAGCAATCAGCCCCAGCATTTT
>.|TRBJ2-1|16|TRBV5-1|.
CASSVGTAGSYNEQFF
TGCGCCAGCAGTGTCGGGACGGCGGGCTCCTACAATGAGCAGTTCTTC
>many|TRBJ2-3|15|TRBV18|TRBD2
CASSLDSGGTDTQYF
TGTGCCAGCTCACTAGATAGCGGGGGCACAGATACGCAGTATTTT
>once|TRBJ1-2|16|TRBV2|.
CASSDLQGRENYGYTF
TGTGCCAGCAGTGATCTCCAAGGGAGAGAGAACTATGGCTACACCTTC
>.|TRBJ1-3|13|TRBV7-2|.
CASSLRTGNTIYF
TGTGCCAGCAGCTTACGGACAGGAAACACCATATATTTT
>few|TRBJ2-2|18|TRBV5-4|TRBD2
CASSGPPKSGSGGGELFF
TGTGCCAGCAGCGGACCCCCTAAGAGCGGGAGTGGTGGGGGGGAGCTGTTTTTT
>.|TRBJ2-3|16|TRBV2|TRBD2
CASSGVVAGITDTQYF
TGTGCCAGCAGTGGGGTAGTAGCGGGGATCACAGATACGCAGTATTTT
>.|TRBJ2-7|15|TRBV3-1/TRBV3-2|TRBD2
CASSQGLASIYEQYF
TGTGCCAGCAGTCAGGGACTAGCGTCCATCTACGAGCAGTACTTC
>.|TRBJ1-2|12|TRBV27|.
CASSQGFGGYTF
TGTGCCAGCAGTCAGGGGTTTGGAGGCTACACCTTC